The 21 T cell receptor beta chains below come from one sample, sequenced in a study of molecular identifiers for immune sequencing clone quantification. MiXCR, applied by TCRdb to the PCR reads, yields one record per CDR3 protein. Among 70,000 to 95,000 distinct CDR3 sequences, 15% to 20% were seen once, and the ten largest hold around 0.88%. Sequencing was done on a sample of naive CD8+ T cells from blood, with Jurkat cell RNA spiked in. Subset given: FACS-sorted CD8+CD4-CCR7+CD45RA+ naive T cells. All receptors derive from a human donor in good health. Some libraries in this study had Jurkat cell RNA spiked in.

This clonotype was detected ten times or more. This chain uses TRBV4-1 with TRBJ2-1; TRBD2 matches at 8 bases. The J segment lost 8 bases and the V segment lost 4 bases, leaving 1 base of the junction unmatched. The CDR3 runs 12 residues. Germline assignment: CDR1 MGHRA and CDR2 YSYEKL. The CDR3 here is CASSLAGHEQFF. As DNA, the CDR3 is TGCGCCAGCAGCCTAGCGGGGCATGAGCAGTTCTTC.

This clonotype has ten or more counts. V gene TRBV20-1 combines with J gene TRBJ1-1; D not certain. Germline V lookup: CDR1 DFQATT, CDR2 SNEGSKA (reference sequence). The ends were cut back, 1 base at V and 1 base at J, with 10 bases in the middle. The CDR3 covers 14 residues. CDR3 in amino acids: CSARVRWSNTEAFF. For the CDR3, the DNA is TGCAGTGCTAGAGTAAGGTGGTCGAACACTGAAGCTTTCTTT.

This clonotype was recorded many times. The chain carries TRBV6-1 and TRBJ1-4, with 9 bases matching TRBD1. This CDR3 contains 17 residues. The V gene's germline CDR1 is MNHNS and CDR2 SASEGT. The V gene end was trimmed by 3 bases and the J gene end by 4 bases; junction bases not matched to a gene: 9. This CDR3 is CASSDGQGWLSNEKLFF. The CDR3, as DNA: TGTGCCAGCAGTGACGGACAGGGGTGGTTGAGTAATGAAAAACTGTTTTTT.

This clonotype occurred many times. The chain has TRBV28 and TRBJ1-3; 10 bases agree with TRBD1. Trimming cost V 5 bases and J 2 bases; bases outside gene matches: 9. The CDR3 has 17 amino acids. Germline loops: CDR1 MDHEN, CDR2 SYDVKM. The CDR3 protein is CASSLRQGANTGNTIYF. The CDR3 DNA reads as TGTGCCAGCAGTCTACGACAGGGGGCTAACACTGGAAACACCATATATTTT. Looking up the rest from reference TRBV28 and TRBJ1-3 gives the full variable domain: DVKVTQSSRYLVKRTGEKVFLECVQDMDHENMFWYRQDPGLGLRLIYFSYDVKMKEKGDIPEGYSVSREKKERFSLILESASTNQTSMYLCASSLRQGANTGNTIYFGEGSWLTVV.

This clonotype was counted many times. V usage is TRBV28 and J usage is TRBJ2-3, with 7 bases that match TRBD1. Germline CDR1 MDHEN, CDR2 SYDVKM. The CDR3 runs 16 residues. Trimming at V came to 5 bases and at J to 2 bases, leaving 10 bases not matched to a gene. CDR3 DNA: TGTGCCAGCAGTAAGGGACAGTCAACTTTCACAGATACGCAGTATTTT. It specifies CASSKGQSTFTDTQYF.

In the case of this clonotype: It may be a read error: a sequence one base away is much more abundant. Because it lacks the conserved phenylalanine or tryptophan at the end, this CDR3 is likely a read error. The rearrangement joins TRBV12-3 or TRBV12-4 to TRBJ2-7; no clear D. The CDR3 contains 12 residues. Trimming stripped 2 bases from V and 6 bases from J, with 8 bases between. The CDR3 nucleotides read TGTGCCAGCAGTTTATGGGTTCGCGAGCAGTACTCC. This gives the protein CASSLWVREQYS.

The chain carries TRBV7-3 and TRBJ2-1; perhaps TRBD2 as D (6 bases). The CDR3 spans 16 residues. V lost 3 bases and J lost 0, with 12 bases in between. Germline CDR1 is SGHTA and CDR2 is FQGTGA. The CDR3 reads CASSLTGGNSYNEQFF. The DNA of the CDR3 is TGTGCCAGCAGCTTGACCGGGGGAAACTCCTACAATGAGCAGTTCTTC.

As to this clonotype: Since a much larger clone is just one base distant, this may be a read error. The rearrangement links TRBV6-2 or TRBV6-3 to TRBJ1-1; TRBD1 is a possible D gene (5 bases). The V gene lost 3 bases and the J gene lost 5 bases, with 19 bases spanning the gap. The CDR3 length is 16 residues. Germline CDR1 MNHEY, CDR2 SVGEGT. DNA for the CDR3: TGTGCCAGCAGTTATGGGACCGTCGGGGCTATGACTGAAGCTTTCTTT. Its protein is CASSYGTVGAMTEAFF.

This clonotype was recorded many times. The rearrangement links TRBV5-5 to TRBJ2-7, with 11 bases aligning to TRBD1. This CDR3 has 14 amino acids. Germline values: CDR1 SGHKS, CDR2 YYEKEE (reference sequence). V dropped 3 bases and J dropped 7; count of bases not matched to a gene: 6. CDR3 in amino acids: CASSSGTGGFEQYF. CDR3 in DNA: TGTGCCAGCAGCTCCGGGACAGGGGGATTTGAGCAGTACTTC.

V is TRBV25-1 and J is TRBJ2-7, with D possibly being TRBD1 or TRBD2 (5 bases each). Between the trimmed V and J ends, which lost 1 base and 4 bases, there was a span of 8 bases. This CDR3 has 13 residues. From germline, CDR1 is MGHDK and CDR2 SYGVNS. CDR3 nucleotides: TGTGCCAGCAGTGAATTTGGGGGATACGAGCAGTACTTC. It is translated as CASSEFGGYEQYF.

CDR3 amino acids: CASSPGEGGSPQWRVQYF. In nucleotides, the CDR3 is TGCGCCAGCAGCCCGGGCGAGGGGGGGAGTCCCCAATGGCGTGTTCAGTACTTC. The chain couples TRBV5-1 to TRBJ2-4; TRBD2 might be the D (7 bases). Germline assignment: CDR1 SGHRS and CDR2 YFSETQ. The CDR3 runs to 18 residues. Trimming removed 4 bases at V and 11 bases at J, with 31 bases between.

This clonotype was picked up many times. The chain is built from TRBV29-1 and TRBJ2-3; either TRBD1 or TRBD2 may fit D (5 bases each). V was trimmed by 0 bases and J by 2 bases, leaving 9 bases between them. This CDR3 comprises 14 residues. Germline CDR1 SQVTM, CDR2 ANQGSEA. CDR3 in DNA: TGCAGCGTTGAAGACTGGGACGACACAGATACGCAGTATTTT. Its translation is CSVEDWDDTDTQYF.

At least ten counts were recorded for this clonotype. The genes are TRBV14 and TRBJ2-7, with D possibly matching TRBD2 (6 bases). The CDR3 contains 14 residues. Trimming removed 1 base at V and 1 base at J, with 8 bases between. Germline values: CDR1 SGHDN, CDR2 FVKESK. Written as DNA, the CDR3 is TGTGCCAGCAGCCAAGCCGGGACTTCCTACGAGCAGTACTTC. This translates into CASSQAGTSYEQYF.

This clonotype was seen at least ten times. CDR3 amino acids: CASSEWKEQETQYF. The DNA for the CDR3 is TGTGCCAGCAGTGAATGGAAGGAGCAAGAGACCCAGTACTTC. The gene calls are TRBV25-1 and TRBJ2-5, with unresolved D. The CDR3 consists of 14 residues. Per the germline V gene, CDR1 is MGHDK and CDR2 is SYGVNS. Trimming removed 1 base from V and 2 bases from J, with 8 bases in between.

This clonotype was recorded many times. This chain connects TRBV5-4 to TRBJ2-7, with TRBD2 identical over 10 bases. Unmatched junction bases numbered 6, after V lost 0 bases and J lost 3 bases. The CDR3 is made up of 16 amino acids. Germline assignment: CDR1 SGHNT and CDR2 YYREEE (reference sequence). The CDR3 region has the DNA TGTGCCAGCAGCTTGGGTAGCGGGGGGACCTACTACGAGCAGTACTTC. This sequence encodes CASSLGSGGTYYEQYF.

J is TRBJ2-5 and V is TRBV20-1, with 8 positions matching TRBD1. Germline assignment: CDR1 DFQATT and CDR2 SNEGSKA (reference sequence). Trimming cost V 1 base and J 3 bases; bases outside gene matches: 4. The CDR3 has 14 amino acids. In nucleotides, the CDR3 is TGCAGTGCTAGAGGAGACAGGGGAGAAGAGACCCAGTACTTC. Its protein is CSARGDRGEETQYF.

In its sample, this clonotype was seen many times. This chain links TRBV7-6 with TRBJ2-3; D ambiguous. The germline V and J ends were trimmed by 3 bases and 2 bases, with 9 bases remaining between them. Germline CDR1 is SGHVS and CDR2 is FNYEAQ. The CDR3 extends over 14 amino acids. The CDR3 sequence: CASSLGTDTDTQYF. In DNA form, the CDR3 reads TGTGCCAGCAGCTTGGGCACCGACACAGATACGCAGTATTTT.

Worth noting for this clonotype: A read error may be the cause here, since a much bigger clone is one base away. V usage is TRBV3-1 and J usage is TRBJ2-3; D call uncertain. CDR1 LGHDT and CDR2 YNNKEL come from the germline V gene (reference sequence). The CDR3 length is 14 residues. V was cut by 1 base and J by 5 bases, with 10 bases left in between. The CDR3 region has the DNA TGTGCCAGCAGCCAAGTGAGCACTCGAGATACGCAGTATTTT. Translated: CASSQVSTRDTQYF.

This clonotype was seen only once. A much larger clone is a single base away; this may be a read error. V and J are TRBV18 and TRBJ1-2; no reliable D call. The CDR3 runs to 10 residues. Germline V lookup: CDR1 KGHSH, CDR2 LQKENI. The CDR3 region is CTSSPPDVTF. CDR3 DNA: TGTACCAGCTCACCCCCCGATGTAACCTTC.

The CDR3 loop reads CSARDRASWGTGELFF. CDR3 DNA: TGCAGTGCTAGAGATCGGGCTAGCTGGGGGACCGGGGAGCTGTTTTTT. This chain connects TRBV20-1 to TRBJ2-2, with D perhaps being TRBD1 or TRBD2 (5 bases each). Trimming pared 0 bases from V and 5 bases from J, leaving 16 bases between. Germline V gene data show CDR1 as DFQATT and CDR2 as SNEGSKA (reference sequence). The CDR3 contains 16 residues.

This clonotype was recorded at least ten times. This chain uses TRBV20-1 with TRBJ1-6, with 9 bases identical to TRBD1. CDR3 length: 15 amino acids. The germline CDR1 and CDR2 sequences are DFQATT and SNEGSKA (reference sequence). The V and J ends lost 4 bases and 5 bases, in that order; junction bases with no gene match: 6. The chain's CDR3 is CSAKNRDRDNSPLHF. CDR3 in DNA: TGCAGTGCTAAAAACCGGGACAGGGATAATTCACCCCTCCACTTT.